The 21 T cell receptor beta chains given below trace back to one sample, sequenced in a study of identical twins. From the 5' RACE reads, TCRdb called clonotypes with MiXCR, one entry per CDR3 protein. The table has under 800,000 distinct CDR3 sequences, 21% seen once. A further study also used this sample, focusing on T cells expressing NK-cell markers.

Sequences were obtained from PBMCs. The receptors come from a woman younger than 30 in good health.

This clonotype was seen at least ten times. V gene TRBV12-3 or TRBV12-4 combines with J gene TRBJ2-5; D gene unclear. CDR3 length: 10 residues. V shed 6 bases and J shed 5 bases, with 4 bases lying between them. The DNA for the CDR3 is TGTGCCAGCAGGGGGGAGACCCAGTACTTC. Amino acid sequence: CASRGETQYF.

The chain joins TRBV13 to TRBJ1-2; D is unresolved. Germline CDR1 PRHDT, CDR2 FYEKMQ (reference sequence). V was pared by 3 bases and J by 4 bases, with 15 bases between. This CDR3 contains 15 residues. CDR3 sequence reads: CASSFEAAGSYGYTF. The CDR3 DNA reads as TGTGCCAGCAGCTTCGAGGCGGCGGGTAGCTATGGCTACACCTTC.

This clonotype has just a few counts. The J gene is TRBJ2-4, the V gene TRBV20-1; the D is unclear. The length of the CDR3 is 12 residues. The germline V gene has CDR1 DFQATT and CDR2 SNEGSKA (reference sequence). V was cut by 3 bases and J by 10 bases, with 13 bases left in between. The CDR3, as DNA: TGCAGTGCTAGGTCGTCTGCCCAAATTCAGTACTTC. It translates to CSARSSAQIQYF.

This clonotype has just a few counts. The chain couples TRBV15 to TRBJ2-7; tentatively, D is TRBD1 (5 bases). The CDR3 is 14 residues long. The germline V gene encodes CDR1 LNHNV and CDR2 YYDKDF (reference sequence). V was clipped by 1 base and J by 2 bases, with 9 bases between them. The CDR3 spells CATSRGNRPYEQYF. CDR3 sequence (DNA): TGTGCCACCAGCAGAGGAAACAGGCCCTACGAGCAGTACTTC. Based on the CDR3 plus reference TRBV15 and TRBJ2-7, the full variable domain is DAMVIQNPRYQVTQFGKPVTLSCSQTLNHNVMYWYQQKSSQAPKLLFHYYDKDFNNEADTPDNFQSRRPNTSFCFLDIRSPGLGDTAMYLCATSRGNRPYEQYFGPGTRLTVT.

The chain recombines TRBV20-1 with TRBJ1-1; TRBD1 is a possible D gene (5 bases). Trimming took 3 bases from V and 4 from J, leaving 12 bases between them. The CDR3 covers 13 residues. Germline lookup yields CDR1 DFQATT and CDR2 SNEGSKA (reference sequence). This chain's CDR3 is CSASIGVGTEAFF. The CDR3 bases are TGCAGTGCTAGTATAGGGGTTGGCACTGAAGCTTTCTTT.

This clonotype was counted between two and nine times. The chain employs TRBV11-2 and TRBJ2-5; tentative D call: TRBD2 (5 bases). Trimming shortened V by 9 bases and J by 3 bases, and 14 bases separated the two germline ends. Germline V gives CDR1 SGHAT, CDR2 FQNNGV. The CDR3 consists of 13 residues. In DNA form, the CDR3 reads TGTGCCAGTAGCCGGCGTAGCGAAGAGACCCAGTACTTC. Residues: CASSRRSEETQYF.

This clonotype showed up just a few times. The V and J genes are TRBV4-3 and TRBJ2-3, with D unclear. V was clipped by 0 bases and J by 6 bases, with 10 bases between them. The CDR3 has 14 amino acids. CDR1 and CDR2 (germline): LGHNA, YSLEER. The CDR3 reads CASSQDPTADTQYF. DNA of the CDR3: TGCGCCAGCAGCCAAGATCCTACCGCGGATACGCAGTATTTT.

A few counts support this clonotype. The rearrangement links TRBV7-3 to TRBJ2-1; 9 bases agree with TRBD1. In germline, CDR1 is SGHTA, CDR2 FQGTGA. V lost 4 bases and J lost 6; bases outside the gene matches: 4. The CDR3 runs 14 residues. As DNA, the CDR3 is TGTGCCAGCAGCTCGGACAGGGGCATCAATGAGCAGTTCTTC. The encoded protein is CASSSDRGINEQFF.

Many counts were recorded for this clonotype. This rearrangement joins TRBV27 to TRBJ2-7; D is unclear. Trimming shortened V by 6 bases and J by 2 bases, and 5 bases separated the two germline ends. This CDR3 has 11 residues. Germline V gene data show CDR1 as MNHEY and CDR2 as SMNVEV (reference sequence). This CDR3 reads CASRGTYEQYF. CDR3 coding DNA: TGTGCCAGCAGGGGTACCTACGAGCAGTACTTC.

CDR3 in amino acids: CASSLGGSLGDTQYF. CDR3 nucleotides: TGTGCCAGCAGCTTGGGCGGGAGTCTAGGAGATACGCAGTATTTT. V gene TRBV7-8 combines with J gene TRBJ2-3; TRBD2 matches at 7 bases. V gave up 3 bases and J gave up 5 bases; unmatched junction bases: 8. CDR1 and CDR2 (germline): SGHVS, FQNEAQ. The CDR3 sequence is 15 residues long.

A few counts support this clonotype. The chain couples TRBV20-1 to TRBJ1-6, with 10 positions matching TRBD1. Germline CDR1 DFQATT, CDR2 SNEGSKA (reference sequence). V shed 8 bases, J shed 10 bases, and the junction held 8 bases outside the gene matches. This CDR3 comprises 13 residues. The DNA for the CDR3 is TGCAGTCCGACGAGGACAGGGGGATCACCCCTCCACTTT. Residues: CSPTRTGGSPLHF.

The genes are TRBV20-1 and TRBJ2-3, with 9 bases lining up with TRBD2. Germline V gives CDR1 DFQATT, CDR2 SNEGSKA (reference sequence). Germline trimming cut 1 base from V and 4 bases from J; bases unmatched to any gene: 3. CDR3 size: 14 residues. CDR3 protein: CSARVGGGADTQYF. The CDR3 DNA is TGCAGTGCTAGAGTTGGCGGGGGGGCAGATACGCAGTATTTT.

The V gene is TRBV10-3, the J gene TRBJ2-4; no clear D gene. The V end was cut by 0 bases, the J end by 0 bases, with 12 bases between. CDR1 and CDR2 (germline): ENHRY, SYGVKD. The CDR3 has 17 residues. The CDR3 loop reads CAISESMLPGAKNIQYF. CDR3 coding DNA: TGTGCCATCAGTGAGTCGATGTTACCGGGAGCCAAAAACATTCAGTACTTC.

In its sample, this clonotype was seen many times. The chain joins TRBV20-1 to TRBJ2-7; D gene uncertain. Trimming stripped 0 bases from V and 2 bases from J, with 11 bases between. Germline CDR1 reads DFQATT; CDR2 reads SNEGSKA (reference sequence). CDR3 length: 14 residues. The CDR3 DNA sequence: TGCAGTGCTAGAGATAGTTACACCACCTACGAGCAGTACTTC. Translating it yields CSARDSYTTYEQYF.

Many counts were recorded for this clonotype. The V and J genes are TRBV20-1 and TRBJ2-3, with 8 bases fitting TRBD2. The germline V gene encodes CDR1 DFQATT and CDR2 SNEGSKA (reference sequence). The V and J ends lost 3 bases and 1 base, in that order; junction bases with no gene match: 6. The CDR3 length is 15 residues. This CDR3 is CSASGGAYGTDTQYF. CDR3 coding DNA: TGCAGTGCTAGCGGGGGGGCCTATGGCACAGATACGCAGTATTTT.

Many counts were recorded for this clonotype. This chain connects TRBV20-1 to TRBJ2-5, with 9 bases lining up with TRBD1. With V trimmed by 5 bases and J by 5 bases, 9 bases remained unmatched. CDR1 and CDR2 (germline): DFQATT, SNEGSKA (reference sequence). The CDR3 is 14 amino acids. CDR3: CSAPRQGERETQYF. Written as DNA, the CDR3 is TGCAGTGCTCCTCGACAGGGGGAGAGGGAGACCCAGTACTTC.

The rearrangement joins TRBV20-1 to TRBJ1-1; 7 bases line up with TRBD1. The CDR3 has 16 residues. V lost 5 bases to trimming and J lost 7 bases; unmatched junction nucleotides: 19. Germline CDR1 is DFQATT and CDR2 is SNEGSKA (reference sequence). CDR3 DNA: TGCAGTGCTTCGACCCGCGCACAGGGGCGGGTGGGTGAAGCTTTCTTT. Translated, it gives CSASTRAQGRVGEAFF.

V gene TRBV20-1 combines with J gene TRBJ2-2; D tentatively reads TRBD1 or TRBD2 (6 bases each). V lost 3 bases to trimming and J lost 4 bases, with 9 bases between them. Germline CDR1 and CDR2: DFQATT and SNEGSKA (reference sequence). The CDR3 has 13 amino acids. CDR3 residues: CSARGGVTGELFF. The CDR3 DNA reads as TGCAGTGCTAGGGGGGGCGTCACCGGGGAGCTGTTTTTT.

This clonotype came up a few times. The rearrangement links TRBV20-1 to TRBJ2-1; the match to TRBD2 covers 10 bases. In germline, CDR1 is DFQATT, CDR2 SNEGSKA (reference sequence). The CDR3 runs to 13 residues. J was trimmed by 3 bases and V by 5 bases; bases with no gene match: 1. CDR3 protein: CSAGTSDYNEQFF. As DNA, the CDR3 is TGCAGTGCTGGGACTAGCGACTACAATGAGCAGTTCTTC.

This clonotype turned up a few times. This chain uses TRBV12-3 or TRBV12-4 with TRBJ2-3; D remains ambiguous. This CDR3 contains 15 residues. Trimming removed 10 bases from V and 0 bases from J, with 17 bases in between. As DNA, the CDR3 is TGTGCCACAGCACTCGGAATGGGAAGCACAGATACGCAGTATTTT. Amino acids: CATALGMGSTDTQYF.

V usage is TRBV9 and J usage is TRBJ1-2; D is uncertain. V lost 3 bases, J lost 4 bases, and 10 bases lay in between. This CDR3 comprises 13 residues. CDR1 and CDR2 from the germline V gene are SGDLS and YYNGEE. CDR3 residues: CASSASGFYGYTF. The CDR3 DNA follows: TGTGCCAGCAGCGCGAGTGGATTCTATGGCTACACCTTC.